This TCR beta chain came from a study of blood T cell repertoires in COVID-19. Authors' processing steps: Amplification with reference gene primers provided the estimates of nucleated cell counts. The repertoire was sequenced with immunoSEQ multiplex PCR; TCRdb's copy has only in-frame clones and lacks some. The DNA was the basis for D and trimming; V, J and clone size are from that table. The table has some 260,000 clones, 85% to 90% seen once. Adults between roughly 18 and 90 years of age took part from about two dozen US areas. Resolution of symptoms, clearance, or two negative PCRs was present in recovered Cohort 3 donors. CDR1 and CDR2 (germline): SGHAT, FQDESV (reference sequence). V was trimmed by 1 base and J by 3 bases, leaving 12 bases between them. The CDR3 totals 16 residues.

Sequencing used PBMCs or T cells enriched from blood (not recorded which). The chain links TRBV11-1 to TRBJ2-2, with D hard to call. This sequence originates from a man between 35 and 55 years old who had recovered from COVID-19. The CDR3 DNA reads TGTGCCAGCAGCTTAGGTGTAGCTCTACACACCGGGGAGCTGTTTTTT. Its protein product is CASSLGVALHTGELFF.